This T cell receptor (beta chain) came from a study of blood T cell repertoires in COVID-19. The germline gives CDR1 ENHRY, CDR2 SYGVKD. This CDR3 is 16 amino acids long. Losses at the gene ends were 0 bases for V and 4 bases for J; bases not matched to a gene: 7. Libraries were prepared by immunoSEQ multiplex PCR; TCRdb keeps only in-frame clonotypes and omits some of them. Among some 80,000 clones, about 82% were seen once, and the ten largest hold around a tenth. Material for sequencing was peripheral blood. The TCR sequence derives from a man in his fifties with COVID-19, enrolled during active disease. The rearrangement joins TRBV10-3 to TRBJ1-1; 8 bases are shared with TRBD1. The DNA for the CDR3 is TGTGCCATCAGTGAGTCGGATAGGACAGGGAGCACTGAAGCTTTCTTT. Translation gives CAISESDRTGSTEAFF.